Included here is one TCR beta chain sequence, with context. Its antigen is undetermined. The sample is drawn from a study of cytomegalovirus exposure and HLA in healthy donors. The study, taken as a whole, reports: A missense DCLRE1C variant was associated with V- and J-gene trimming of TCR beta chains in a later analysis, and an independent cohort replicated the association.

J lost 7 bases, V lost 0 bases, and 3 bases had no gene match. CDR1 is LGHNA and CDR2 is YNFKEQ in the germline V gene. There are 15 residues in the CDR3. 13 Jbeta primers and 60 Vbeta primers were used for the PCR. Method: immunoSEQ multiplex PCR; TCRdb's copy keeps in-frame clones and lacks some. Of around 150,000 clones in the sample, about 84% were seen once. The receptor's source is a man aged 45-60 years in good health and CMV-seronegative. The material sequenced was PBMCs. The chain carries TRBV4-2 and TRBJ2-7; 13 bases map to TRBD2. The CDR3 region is CASSQERLAGGEQYF. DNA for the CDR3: TGTGCCAGCAGCCAAGAGCGACTAGCGGGGGGTGAGCAGTACTTC.